A single sample is the source of the 20 T cell receptor beta chains below, sequenced in a study of T cells in Graves' hyperthyroidism and ophthalmopathy. Researchers amplified the TCR beta CDR3 regions from RNA transcripts. First-round RT-PCR targeting the TCR CDR3 was performed with the HTBI primer set. One entry per CDR3 protein results from TCRdb running MiXCR on the multiplex PCR reads. The sample holds roughly 420,000 distinct CDR3 sequences; less than 20% are singletons and the top ten take 13% to 15%. The material sequenced was blood. These receptors were taken from a woman aged 18-29 years with Graves' hyperthyroidism.

Ten or more counts support this clonotype. The gene calls are TRBV5-1 and TRBJ2-1; 8 nucleotides line up with TRBD2. V was clipped by 0 bases and J by 9 bases; unmatched bases: 2. Germline CDR1 is SGHRS and CDR2 is YFSETQ. The CDR3 totals 13 residues. Here the CDR3 DNA reads TGCGCCAGCAGCTTGGTACTAGCGGCTGAGCAGTTCTTC. Amino acid sequence: CASSLVLAAEQFF.

The table lists this clonotype with many counts. The genes are TRBV5-1 and TRBJ1-2; 8 bases are shared with TRBD1. The CDR3 runs 17 residues. V dropped 4 bases and J dropped 5; count of bases not matched to a gene: 16. The germline V gene has CDR1 SGHRS and CDR2 YFSETQ. For the CDR3, the DNA is TGCGCCAGCAGCGGGATGACAGGGGCCACGACCGCGTATGGCTACACCTTC. Its translation: CASSGMTGATTAYGYTF.

The table lists this clonotype with many counts. This chain connects TRBV27 to TRBJ2-1; D unclear. The germline V and J ends were trimmed by 6 bases and 4 bases, with 16 bases remaining between them. This CDR3 contains 15 residues. Germline CDR1 reads MNHEY; CDR2 reads SMNVEV (reference sequence). CDR3 sequence reads: CASSHPPIRYNEQFF. As DNA, the CDR3 is TGTGCCAGCAGCCACCCTCCGATTCGTTACAATGAGCAGTTCTTC.

This clonotype was seen only a few times. This chain links TRBV7-9 with TRBJ1-1; D call uncertain. Germline CDR1 SEHNR, CDR2 FQNEAQ (reference sequence). The CDR3 sequence is 13 residues long. V was clipped by 5 bases and J by 2 bases, with 9 bases between them. This CDR3 is CASSLMINTEAFF. The CDR3, as DNA: TGTGCCAGCAGCCTAATGATAAACACTGAAGCTTTCTTT.

This clonotype was detected a few times. The CDR3 here is CASSIDYGLYGYTF. CDR3 DNA sequence: TGTGCCAGTAGTATAGATTACGGACTTTATGGCTACACCTTC. The chain employs TRBV19 and TRBJ1-2; D unclear. V dropped 0 bases and J dropped 5 bases, with 10 bases sitting between them. CDR3 length: 14 amino acids. The germline V gene encodes CDR1 LNHDA and CDR2 SQIVND (reference sequence). The full variable domain, with the rest looked up from reference TRBV19 and TRBJ1-2, is DGGITQSPKYLFRKEGQNVTLSCEQNLNHDAMYWYRQDPGQGLRLIYYSQIVNDFQKGDIAEGYSVSREKKESFPLTVTSAQKNPTAFYLCASSIDYGLYGYTFGSGTRLTVV.

In this sample, this clonotype turned up once. The chain is built from TRBV2 and TRBJ2-5; TRBD1 agrees at 10 bases. The V and J ends lost 1 base and 5 bases, in that order; junction bases with no gene match: 4. CDR1 and CDR2 from the germline V gene are SNHLY and FYNNEI. The CDR3 has 15 amino acids. This CDR3 reads CASSEEGQGLETQYF. The DNA for the CDR3 is TGTGCCAGCAGTGAAGAGGGACAGGGGCTGGAGACCCAGTACTTC. Full variable domain (missing parts from reference TRBV2 and TRBJ2-5): EPEVTQTPSHQVTQMGQEVILRCVPISNHLYFYWYRQILGQKVEFLVSFYNNEISEKSEIFDDQFSVERPDGSNFTLKIRSTKLEDSAMYFCASSEEGQGLETQYFGPGTRLLVL.

There are many counts of this clonotype. The gene calls are TRBV12-3 or TRBV12-4 and TRBJ1-5; D perhaps matches TRBD1 (5 bases). V shed 6 bases and J shed 6 bases, with 18 bases lying between them. The CDR3 totals 15 residues. CDR3 DNA: TGTGCCAGCAGCGGAAATCCAGGGTTGAGTCAGCCCCAGCATTTT. As protein: CASSGNPGLSQPQHF.

This clonotype occurred many times. The J gene is TRBJ2-7, the V gene TRBV11-1; 10 bases are shared with TRBD1. This CDR3 region has 17 residues. Germline V CDR1 and CDR2: SGHAT, FQDESV (reference sequence). V lost 5 bases to trimming and J lost 0 bases; unmatched junction nucleotides: 10. The CDR3 sequence is CASSTLGGQGPSYEQYF. For the CDR3, the DNA is TGTGCCAGCAGCACCCTAGGGGGACAGGGGCCCTCCTACGAGCAGTACTTC.

This clonotype has just a few counts. In DNA form, the CDR3 reads TGTGCCAGCAGCTCGGGGGCTTCTAGCTCCTACGAGCAGTACTTC. It is translated as CASSSGASSSYEQYF. The V and J genes are TRBV7-6 and TRBJ2-7; D tentatively fits TRBD1 or TRBD2 (6 bases each). The CDR3 extends over 15 amino acids. The germline gives CDR1 SGHVS, CDR2 FNYEAQ. Deletions cut 4 bases from V and 0 bases from J, with 13 bases between.

This clonotype was detected many times. This chain connects TRBV28 to TRBJ2-2, with TRBD1 identical over 8 bases. The CDR3 totals 15 residues. Losses at the gene ends were 4 bases for V and 3 bases for J; bases not matched to a gene: 4. Germline V gives CDR1 MDHEN, CDR2 SYDVKM. The CDR3 is CASSSGQDYTGELFF. The CDR3 region has the DNA TGTGCCAGCAGTTCGGGACAGGATTACACCGGGGAGCTGTTTTTT.

Turning to this clonotype: A much larger clone differs by one base, so this may be a read error. The chain links TRBV24-1 to TRBJ2-7, with D perhaps matching TRBD1 (6 bases). This CDR3 is built from 14 residues. Germline V gene data show CDR1 as KGHDR and CDR2 as SFDVKD. The CDR3 sequence: CATSEPLTGDERYF. The CDR3 nucleotides are TGTGCCACCAGTGAGCCCCTGACAGGAGACGAGCGGTACTTC.

This clonotype was seen many times. V and J are TRBV9 and TRBJ2-7; 7 bases line up with TRBD2. Germline trimming cut 6 bases from V and 7 bases from J; bases unmatched to any gene: 19. This CDR3 comprises 16 residues. Germline V gives CDR1 SGDLS, CDR2 YYNGEE. CDR3 in amino acids: CASNGGTNSGSGEQYF. The CDR3 DNA sequence: TGTGCCAGCAACGGTGGGACTAATAGCGGGTCGGGTGAGCAGTACTTC.

Only a few counts were recorded for this clonotype. The J gene is TRBJ2-1, the V gene TRBV7-2; unclear D gene. CDR3 size: 14 residues. Per germline, CDR1 SGHTA and CDR2 FQGNSA. The V end lost 0 bases, the J end lost 2 bases, and 5 bases lay between the germline ends. CDR3 in DNA: TGTGCCAGCAGCTTAGCGCAAACCTACAATGAGCAGTTCTTC. Amino acids: CASSLAQTYNEQFF.

This rearrangement joins TRBV27 to TRBJ1-1; D may be TRBD1 (5 bases). V dropped 3 bases and J dropped 4 bases, with 12 bases sitting between them. Germline V gives CDR1 MNHEY, CDR2 SMNVEV (reference sequence). The CDR3 runs to 14 residues. The CDR3 DNA follows: TGTGCCAGCAGTTTGGGCAGGGTGAGCACTGAAGCTTTCTTT. Translating it yields CASSLGRVSTEAFF.

This clonotype was observed a handful of times. The chain is built from TRBV12-3 or TRBV12-4 and TRBJ1-5; perhaps TRBD1 as D (5 bases). Trimming removed 5 bases at V and 3 bases at J, with 8 bases between. The CDR3 covers 13 residues. CDR3 in amino acids: CASSDRFNQPQHF. CDR3 DNA sequence: TGTGCCAGCAGTGACAGATTCAATCAGCCCCAGCATTTT.

The V gene is TRBV28, the J gene TRBJ2-7; D is uncertain. V was pared by 3 bases and J by 8 bases, with 8 bases between. Germline V gene sequence: CDR1 MDHEN, CDR2 SYDVKM. The CDR3 consists of 11 residues. DNA of the CDR3: TGTGCCAGCAGTTTCGGGTACCAGCAGTACTTC. Translation: CASSFGYQQYF.

This clonotype was observed many times. The chain couples TRBV12-3 or TRBV12-4 to TRBJ1-5; the D gene is possibly TRBD1 (5 bases). Trimming pared 2 bases from V and 6 bases from J, leaving 11 bases between. The CDR3 has 14 amino acids. CDR3 sequence: CASSLRRGGQPQHF. CDR3 sequence (DNA): TGTGCCAGCAGTTTAAGGCGGGGCGGTCAGCCCCAGCATTTT.

The V and J genes are TRBV7-2 and TRBJ1-1, with TRBD1 matching over 7 bases. The CDR3 is made up of 15 amino acids. Germline V gene lookup returns CDR1 SGHTA and CDR2 FQGNSA. J was trimmed by 4 bases and V by 6 bases; bases with no gene match: 11. CDR3 in DNA: TGTGCCAGCAGAATAGGGGGGGGACAGTTCACTGAAGCTTTCTTT. The encoded protein is CASRIGGGQFTEAFF.

This clonotype was counted between two and nine times. This sequence joins TRBV5-1 and TRBJ2-7, with D perhaps given as TRBD1 or TRBD2 (7 bases each). Trimming removed 3 bases at V and 3 bases at J, with 13 bases between. Germline V lookup: CDR1 SGHRS, CDR2 YFSETQ. CDR3 size: 14 residues. CDR3 in DNA: TGCGCCAGCAGCTGGGGGGGACAGTACTACGAGCAGTACTTC. Its protein is CASSWGGQYYEQYF.

This clonotype appeared a few times. The chain links TRBV28 to TRBJ2-4, with 7 nucleotides matching TRBD1. Germline V gene sequence: CDR1 MDHEN, CDR2 SYDVKM. Trimming removed 6 bases from V and 0 bases from J; junction bases left unmatched: 11. The CDR3 loop spans 17 amino acids. This chain's CDR3 is CASSPRDSSLAKNIQYF. CDR3 nucleotides: TGTGCCAGCAGCCCAAGGGACAGCAGTTTAGCCAAAAACATTCAGTACTTC. Looking up the rest from reference TRBV28 and TRBJ2-4 gives the full variable domain: DVKVTQSSRYLVKRTGEKVFLECVQDMDHENMFWYRQDPGLGLRLIYFSYDVKMKEKGDIPEGYSVSREKKERFSLILESASTNQTSMYLCASSPRDSSLAKNIQYFGAGTRLSVL.